The table lists the clone carrying this T cell receptor (delta chain) with a few counts. This may be a read error, as it is one base from a much larger clone. TCRdb reapplied CATT to the RT-PCR reads. The table lists thousands of delta-chain clones, 1.9% of them singletons, with approximately 12% in the top ten. The data originate from a study of gamma-delta T cells after stem cell transplantation. CDR3 length equals 17 residues. Trimming pared 3 bases from V and 1 base from J, leaving 20 bases between. Per germline, CDR1 GEAIGNYY and CDR2 EKD. This chain links TRDV2 with TRDJ1; tentative D call: TRDD3 (6 bases). The source is a human donor. It is not recorded whose cells these are; they may come from a transplant donor. Input material: gamma-delta T cells. The CDR3 DNA follows: TGTGCCTGTGACGCTCCTCGTACTGGGATAGCCACCGATAAACTCATCTTT. This translates into CACDAPRTGIATDKLIF.